Listed here are 26 T cell receptor beta chains from one sample, sequenced in a study of blood T cell repertoires in COVID-19. Data came from immunoSEQ multiplex PCR; TCRdb stores just in-frame clones and leaves some out. The data hold about 360,000 clones, with 86% observed a single time. Material for sequencing was peripheral blood. These receptors all stem from a woman aged 55-69 years with COVID-19, enrolled during active disease.

The V gene is TRBV3-1 (or the pseudogene TRBV3-2), the J gene TRBJ1-2; 7 positions match TRBD1. Germline loops: CDR1 LGHDT, CDR2 YNNKEL (reference sequence). Trimming at V came to 2 bases and at J to 0 bases, leaving 18 bases not matched to a gene. This CDR3 spans 20 amino acids. CDR3 sequence (DNA): TGTGCCAGCAGCCAACACCAATCCGGGACAGCTTCCGCTCCTAACTATGGCTACACCTTC. Protein sequence: CASSQHQSGTASAPNYGYTF.

The chain carries TRBV18 and TRBJ1-1; 7 bases match TRBD1. This CDR3 comprises 13 residues. V shed 3 bases and J 8 bases; nucleotides not matched to a gene: 6. The V gene's germline CDR1 is KGHSH and CDR2 LQKENI. In DNA form, the CDR3 reads TGTGCCAGCTCACCCGGGACAGACCGGGAAGCTTTCTTT. It encodes CASSPGTDREAFF.

The chain carries TRBV5-1 and TRBJ2-3; 9 nucleotides line up with TRBD2. V lost 0 bases to trimming and J lost 4 bases; unmatched junction nucleotides: 9. Looked up from germline, CDR1 is SGHRS and CDR2 is YFSETQ. This CDR3 is 17 amino acids long. The CDR3 protein is CASSLAVRGGQPDTQYF. The CDR3 DNA sequence: TGCGCCAGCAGCTTGGCGGTGCGGGGGGGCCAACCAGATACGCAGTATTTT.

V and J are TRBV9 and TRBJ2-5; weak D call: TRBD2 (6 bases). The CDR3 has 14 residues. The V gene's germline CDR1 is SGDLS and CDR2 YYNGEE. The V and J ends lost 6 bases and 1 base respectively, with 13 bases between them. CDR3 nucleotide sequence: TGTGCCAGCACCCGGGGCGGGACCCAAGAGACCCAGTACTTC. It specifies CASTRGGTQETQYF. Using reference TRBV9 and TRBJ2-5 for the parts outside the CDR3, the full variable domain is DSGVTQTPKHLITATGQRVTLRCSPRSGDLSVYWYQQSLDQGLQFLIQYYNGEERAKGNILERFSAQQFPDLHSELNLSSLELGDSALYFCASTRGGTQETQYFGPGTRLLVL.

With regard to this clone: One junction end does not reproduce the germline sequence, and a read error may be involved. The rearrangement uses TRBV29-1 and TRBJ2-1, with TRBD1 matching over 7 bases. Germline CDR1 and CDR2: SQVTM and ANQGSEA. This CDR3 is 14 amino acids long. The CDR3, as DNA: TGCAGCGCTGAAGGGACAGTAGGCGAGAATGAGCAGTTCTTC. It encodes CSAEGTVGENEQFF.

This clone was observed a few times. The chain employs TRBV9 and TRBJ1-6, with D unclear. CDR3 length equals 18 residues. Trimming cost V 0 bases and J 8 bases, with 21 bases left between them. CDR1 SGDLS and CDR2 YYNGEE come from the germline V gene. CDR3 residues: CASSVAFDRESRYSPLHF. In DNA form, the CDR3 reads TGTGCCAGCAGCGTAGCATTCGACCGGGAGTCGAGATATTCACCCCTCCACTTT. Combining the CDR3 with reference TRBV9 and TRBJ1-6 gives the whole variable domain DSGVTQTPKHLITATGQRVTLRCSPRSGDLSVYWYQQSLDQGLQFLIQYYNGEERAKGNILERFSAQQFPDLHSELNLSSLELGDSALYFCASSVAFDRESRYSPLHFGNGTRLTVT.

J is TRBJ1-2 and V is TRBV9; TRBD1 aligns across 8 bases. The CDR3 length is 16 residues. Germline values: CDR1 SGDLS, CDR2 YYNGEE. V trimming: 4 bases; J trimming: 3 bases; junction bases outside the gene matches: 11. The CDR3 DNA reads as TGTGCCAGCAGCCTCACCGAGAGACAGGGGTACTATGGCTACACCTTC. Residues: CASSLTERQGYYGYTF. The entire variable domain, with the rest obtained from reference TRBV9 and TRBJ1-2, is as follows: DSGVTQTPKHLITATGQRVTLRCSPRSGDLSVYWYQQSLDQGLQFLIQYYNGEERAKGNILERFSAQQFPDLHSELNLSSLELGDSALYFCASSLTERQGYYGYTFGSGTRLTVV.

The gene calls are TRBV30 and TRBJ1-1; the match to TRBD1 covers 7 bases. Germline CDR1 reads GTSNPN; CDR2 reads SVGIG (reference sequence). The CDR3 contains 16 residues. The junction had 9 bases not matched to a gene; V was cut back by 2 bases and J by 0 bases. CDR3 in amino acids: CAWSRKGAAMNTEAFF. The CDR3 DNA follows: TGTGCCTGGAGTAGGAAGGGGGCTGCTATGAACACTGAAGCTTTCTTT.

In the case of this clone: Different DNA sequences within this sample yield the same CDR3. The gene calls are TRBV30 and TRBJ2-5; 10 bases fit TRBD2. V trimming: 4 bases; J trimming: 5 bases; junction bases outside the gene matches: 1. The CDR3 loop spans 12 amino acids. Looked up from germline, CDR1 is GTSNPN and CDR2 is SVGIG (reference sequence). CDR3 DNA sequence: TGTGCCTGGACTAGCGGGGGTGAGACCCAGTACTTC. Its protein is CAWTSGGETQYF.

The rearrangement joins TRBV5-1 to TRBJ1-4; weak D call: TRBD1 (5 bases). Germline assignment: CDR1 SGHRS and CDR2 YFSETQ. This CDR3 spans 15 amino acids. Trimming stripped 6 bases from V and 7 bases from J, with 19 bases between. The CDR3 protein is CASTATGQGGEKLFF. As DNA, the CDR3 is TGCGCCAGCACCGCCACCGGGCAGGGCGGTGAAAAACTGTTTTTT.

The chain joins TRBV7-2 to TRBJ2-3; the D is unclear. Per germline, CDR1 SGHTA and CDR2 FQGNSA. This CDR3 region has 15 residues. Trimming stripped 5 bases from V and 0 bases from J, with 12 bases between. The CDR3 region is CASSPGGGSTDTQYF. The CDR3 DNA reads as TGTGCCAGCAGCCCCGGTGGCGGTAGCACAGATACGCAGTATTTT. The full variable domain, in which reference TRBV7-2 and TRBJ2-3 provide the parts outside the CDR3, is GAGVSQSPSNKVTEKGKDVELRCDPISGHTALYWYRQSLGQGLEFLIYFQGNSAPDKSGLPSDRFSAERTGGSVSTLTIQRTQQEDSAVYLCASSPGGGSTDTQYFGPGTRLTVL.

The chain joins TRBV5-4 to TRBJ1-2; TRBD1 aligns across 11 bases. In germline, CDR1 is SGHNT, CDR2 YYREEE (reference sequence). The CDR3 runs to 13 residues. The ends lost 3 bases at V and 6 bases at J; junction bases unmatched: 1. As DNA, the CDR3 is TGTGCCAGCAGCTGGGACAGGGGGAATGGCTACACCTTC. This encodes CASSWDRGNGYTF. The full variable domain, rest sourced from reference TRBV5-4 and TRBJ1-2, is ETGVTQSPTHLIKTRGQQVTLRCSSQSGHNTVSWYQQALGQGPQFIFQYYREEENGRGNFPPRFSGLQFPNYSSELNVNALELDDSALYLCASSWDRGNGYTFGSGTRLTVV.

V usage is TRBV29-1 and J usage is TRBJ1-1; TRBD1 agrees at 7 bases. V trimming: 6 bases; J trimming: 1 base; junction bases outside the gene matches: 2. The CDR3 covers 12 residues. Germline CDR1 is SQVTM and CDR2 is ANQGSEA. The CDR3 DNA sequence: TGCAGCGTACACAGGGGGAACACTGAAGCTTTCTTT. It yields the protein CSVHRGNTEAFF.

The J gene is TRBJ1-2, the V gene TRBV18; possible D gene TRBD1, 5 bases. Trimming removed 6 bases from V and 7 bases from J, with 15 bases in between. Germline V lookup: CDR1 KGHSH, CDR2 LQKENI. The CDR3 has 13 residues. CDR3 DNA sequence: TGTGCCAGCTCCCTGGACAAACTGTTTGGCTACACCTTC. Encoded protein: CASSLDKLFGYTF.

The chain recombines TRBV10-3 with TRBJ2-7, with unresolved D. V lost 8 bases, J lost 2 bases, and 22 bases lay in between. Germline V gives CDR1 ENHRY, CDR2 SYGVKD. CDR3 length equals 16 residues. DNA of the CDR3: TGTGCCATCCCAACCCCCCGGAGCCGACTTACCTACGAGCAGTACTTC. Translation: CAIPTPRSRLTYEQYF.

The chain carries TRBV4-1 and TRBJ2-7; 9 bases line up with TRBD2. From germline, CDR1 is MGHRA and CDR2 YSYEKL. This CDR3 comprises 15 residues. Unmatched junction bases numbered 6, after V lost 4 bases and J lost 2 bases. The DNA of the CDR3 is TGCGCCAGCAGCCGTCGTGGCGGGGGGGCCTACGAGCAGTACTTC. It translates to CASSRRGGGAYEQYF.

The V call is TRBV4-1, the J call TRBJ1-1; the match to TRBD1 covers 7 bases. CDR3 length equals 14 residues. Germline V gene sequence: CDR1 MGHRA, CDR2 YSYEKL. With V trimmed by 3 bases and J by 4 bases, 5 bases remained unmatched. The CDR3 DNA follows: TGCGCCAGCAGCCAGGGCGGGACAGTCACTGAAGCTTTCTTT. Translated, it gives CASSQGGTVTEAFF.

The genes are TRBV6-6 and TRBJ2-7; 9 bases agree with TRBD1. The junction had 4 bases not matched to a gene; V was cut back by 0 bases and J by 4 bases. Germline V gene data show CDR1 as MNHNY and CDR2 as SVGAGI (reference sequence). This CDR3 has 15 amino acids. The CDR3 here is CASSYSGTGTYEQYF. CDR3 DNA: TGTGCCAGCAGTTACTCCGGGACAGGGACGTACGAGCAGTACTTC.

The chain uses TRBV6-5 and TRBJ1-2; possible D gene TRBD1, 5 bases. The CDR3 sequence is 15 residues long. The V end lost 0 bases, the J end lost 3 bases, and 11 bases lay between the germline ends. Per the germline V gene, CDR1 is MNHEY and CDR2 is SVGAGI. This chain's CDR3 is CASSYSVSGYYGYTF. In DNA form, the CDR3 reads TGTGCCAGCAGTTACTCAGTGTCAGGGTACTATGGCTACACCTTC.

This rearrangement joins TRBV9 to TRBJ2-1; a possible D gene is TRBD2 (6 bases). CDR1 and CDR2 from the germline V gene are SGDLS and YYNGEE. This CDR3 contains 16 residues. With 4 bases removed from V and 4 bases from J, the gap between germline ends came to 18 bases. CDR3 sequence (DNA): TGTGCCAGCAGCCCCTCCGGGACTCCTCGGTACAATGAGCAGTTCTTC. It codes for CASSPSGTPRYNEQFF.

This chain uses TRBV5-1 with TRBJ1-1; 7 bases fit TRBD1. J lost 3 bases, V lost 5 bases, and 7 bases had no gene match. CDR3 length equals 14 residues. In germline, CDR1 is SGHRS, CDR2 YFSETQ. CDR3 in amino acids: CASRVRQGYTEAFF. The CDR3 DNA is TGCGCCAGCAGGGTCAGACAGGGATACACTGAAGCTTTCTTT.

The rearrangement joins TRBV19 to TRBJ1-1; 7 bases align to TRBD1. Per the germline V gene, CDR1 is LNHDA and CDR2 is SQIVND (reference sequence). The CDR3 has 14 residues. The V gene end was trimmed by 9 bases and the J gene end by 3 bases; junction bases not matched to a gene: 10. The CDR3 here is CASQDRLQHTEAFF. In nucleotides, the CDR3 is TGTGCCAGCCAGGACAGGTTACAACACACTGAAGCTTTCTTT.

This clone was seen just once. The chain uses TRBV7-2 and TRBJ2-5; D is uncertain. The CDR3 loop spans 12 amino acids. The germline V gene has CDR1 SGHTA and CDR2 FQGNSA. The ends were cut back, 5 bases at V and 5 bases at J, with 9 bases in the middle. The CDR3 DNA is TGTGCCAGCAGCCCGACAACGGAGACCCAGTACTTC. Translation: CASSPTTETQYF. Supplemented by reference TRBV7-2 and TRBJ2-5, the full variable domain reads GAGVSQSPSNKVTEKGKDVELRCDPISGHTALYWYRQSLGQGLEFLIYFQGNSAPDKSGLPSDRFSAERTGGSVSTLTIQRTQQEDSAVYLCASSPTTETQYFGPGTRLLVL.

This chain links TRBV7-8 with TRBJ2-5, with 13 bases aligning to TRBD2. The CDR3 totals 15 residues. Trimming took 5 bases from V and 2 from J; bases not matched to a gene: 2. Germline V gene data show CDR1 as SGHVS and CDR2 as FQNEAQ. The CDR3 region is CASSLLAGGQETQYF. CDR3 coding DNA: TGTGCCAGCAGCCTACTAGCGGGGGGGCAAGAGACCCAGTACTTC.

This chain links TRBV6-2 or TRBV6-3 with TRBJ2-3, with TRBD2 identical over 13 bases. The CDR3 is 20 amino acids. Germline loops: CDR1 MNHEY, CDR2 SVGEGT. The ends lost 2 bases at V and 1 base at J; junction bases unmatched: 12. Here the CDR3 DNA reads TGTGCCAGCAGTTACCCAAGGACTAGCGGGGGCTCCGTCGGCACAGATACGCAGTATTTT. This translates into CASSYPRTSGGSVGTDTQYF.

This clone was picked up one time. V is TRBV2 and J is TRBJ1-2, with a possible D match to TRBD1 (6 bases). CDR3 length: 13 amino acids. In germline, CDR1 is SNHLY, CDR2 FYNNEI. V was trimmed by 4 bases and J by 8 bases, leaving 14 bases between them. DNA of the CDR3: TGTGCCAGCAGTGGGGACACCGGGGAGGGCTACACCTTC. Amino acids: CASSGDTGEGYTF.